This TCR beta chain was identified during a study of T cell repertoires in cytomegalovirus infection (dated by TCRdb to about 2019). The study in broad terms: Recently identified HLA-C-restricted CMV epitopes, whose presentation resists viral immunomodulation, were targeted by peptide stimulations together with well-studied HLA-B-restricted epitopes. Donor HLA type was relevant to the analysis, because carriage of CMV infection together with the matching HLA type was indicated by public TCR beta signatures. Beyond this particular receptor, the publication reports: The ex vivo response was dominated by HLA-C-restricted CMV-specific TCR beta clonotypes, which also provided the single most frequent clonotype in two of eight donors. In both this cohort and an independent roughly 350-donor cohort, the cumulative frequency of public TCR beta family members distinguished carriers of CMV infection plus the relevant HLA type.

A word on this clonotype: Its antigen specificity is not known. Nothing much larger sits one base from this clone, and base qualities are not available.

The CDR3 contains 17 residues, cysteine and phenylalanine counted. The read is trimmed to its CDR3 DNA, 51 bases read in frame from base 1. V is pared back by 2 bases and J by 7 bases, with 22 bases lying between the germline termini. Taken from the germline V gene, the CDR1 and CDR2 loops are SGHRS and YFSETQ. These reads were obtained on an Illumina HiSeq 1500. TCRdb passed the public sequencing reads through fastp at Q25 and MiXCR, retaining productive beta sequences. Each CDR3 protein appears once, grouped with its most common genes and DNA. The sample table records approximately 730,000 distinct CDR3 sequences; roughly 33% of these occur just once. Jointly, the top ten make up 15% to 20% of the sample. What this sample's treatment or condition label stands for: in vitro stimulation with specific CMV peptide epitopes to enrich CMV-specific T cells.

The sequencing here drew on cultured PBMCs, taken from culture after CMV antigen stimulation. The source of this sequence is a human donor in good health (CMV status not recorded). Some clones in this sample may be carry-over from other donors' samples. The rearrangement joined TRBV5-1 to TRBJ2-1, and perhaps TRBD2 as D gene, on 6 matching bases. CDR3 protein: CASSFRTPGGSRNEQFF. The DNA is as follows: TGCGCCAGCAGCTTCCGGACACCCGGAGGGAGTAGAAATGAGCAGTTCTTC.